This TCR beta chain was documented in a study of blood T cell repertoires in COVID-19. Across the whole study: Acute and convalescent COVID-19 samples came from the United States, Italy and Spain.

The study assigned cohorts using participant-reported clinical history. Authors' methods: Estimation of nucleated cell counts relied on the amplification of reference gene primers. Profiling relied on immunoSEQ multiplex PCR, and the TCRdb table lists in-frame clones only, not all of them. V and J calls and clone size are given by that table; D and trimming were obtained from the DNA. The sample shows some 330,000 clones, over 75% of them seen only once. Germline CDR1 is ENHRY and CDR2 is SYGVKD. Trimming left V 4 bases short and J 3 bases short, with 15 bases between. The CDR3 spans 15 residues. V usage is TRBV10-3 and J usage is TRBJ2-5; maybe TRBD2 (5 bases). The receptor was isolated from a man aged 30 to 39 who had recovered from COVID-19. Sequencing used PBMCs or T cells enriched from blood (not recorded which). The CDR3, as DNA: TGTGCCATCAGTGGACTAATGAACGGGGAAGAGACCCAGTACTTC. Its protein product is CAISGLMNGEETQYF.